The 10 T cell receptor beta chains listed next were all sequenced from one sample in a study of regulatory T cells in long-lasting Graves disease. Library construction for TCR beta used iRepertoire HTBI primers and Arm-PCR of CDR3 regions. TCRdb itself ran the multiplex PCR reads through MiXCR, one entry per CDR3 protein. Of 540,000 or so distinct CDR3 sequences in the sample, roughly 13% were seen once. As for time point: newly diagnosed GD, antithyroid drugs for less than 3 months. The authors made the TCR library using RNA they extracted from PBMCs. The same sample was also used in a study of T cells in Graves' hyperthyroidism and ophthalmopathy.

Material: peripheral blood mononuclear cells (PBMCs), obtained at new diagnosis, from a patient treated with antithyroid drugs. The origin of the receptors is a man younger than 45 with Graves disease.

The CDR3: CATSDFRTDTQYF. DNA for the CDR3: TGTGCCACCAGTGATTTTAGAACAGATACGCAGTATTTT. The chain combines TRBV24-1 with TRBJ2-3, with D unclear. Germline CDR1 and CDR2: KGHDR and SFDVKD. The CDR3 is 13 residues long. With 1 base removed from V and 3 bases from J, the gap between germline ends came to 4 bases.

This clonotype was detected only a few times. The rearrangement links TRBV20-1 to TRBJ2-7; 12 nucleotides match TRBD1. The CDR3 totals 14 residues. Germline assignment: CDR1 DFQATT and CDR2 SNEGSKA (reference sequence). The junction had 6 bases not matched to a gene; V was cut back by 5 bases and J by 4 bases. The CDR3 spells CSAAGDRGPYEQYF. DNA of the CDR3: TGCAGTGCTGCGGGGGACAGGGGGCCTTACGAGCAGTACTTC.

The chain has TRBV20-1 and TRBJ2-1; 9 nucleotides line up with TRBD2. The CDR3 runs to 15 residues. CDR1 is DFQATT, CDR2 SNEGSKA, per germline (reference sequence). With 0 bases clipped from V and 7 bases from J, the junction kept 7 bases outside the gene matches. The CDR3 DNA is TGCAGTGCTAGAGACGCGGGAGGGGGTGGTAATGAGCAGTTCTTC. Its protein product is CSARDAGGGGNEQFF.

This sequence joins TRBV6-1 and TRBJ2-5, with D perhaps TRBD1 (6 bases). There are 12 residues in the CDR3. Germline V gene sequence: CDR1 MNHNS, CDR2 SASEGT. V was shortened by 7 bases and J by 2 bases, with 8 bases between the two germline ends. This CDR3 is CASKGGQETQYF. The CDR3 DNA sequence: TGTGCCAGCAAAGGGGGACAAGAGACCCAGTACTTC.

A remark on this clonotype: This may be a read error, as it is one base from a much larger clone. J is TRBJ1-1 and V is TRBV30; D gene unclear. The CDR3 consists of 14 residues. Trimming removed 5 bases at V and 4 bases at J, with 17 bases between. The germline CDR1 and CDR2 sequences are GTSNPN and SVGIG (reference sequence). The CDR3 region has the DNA TGTGCCTGGCGACGAAGAGTGATTCGCACTGAAGCTTTCTTT. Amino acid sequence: CAWRRRVIRTEAFF.

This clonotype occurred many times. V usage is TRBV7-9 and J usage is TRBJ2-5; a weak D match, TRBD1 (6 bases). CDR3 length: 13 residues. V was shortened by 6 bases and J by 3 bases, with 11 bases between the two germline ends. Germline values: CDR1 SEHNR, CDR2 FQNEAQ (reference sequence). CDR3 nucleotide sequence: TGTGCCAGCAGTCCCAGGGGAGAAGAGACCCAGTACTTC. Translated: CASSPRGEETQYF.

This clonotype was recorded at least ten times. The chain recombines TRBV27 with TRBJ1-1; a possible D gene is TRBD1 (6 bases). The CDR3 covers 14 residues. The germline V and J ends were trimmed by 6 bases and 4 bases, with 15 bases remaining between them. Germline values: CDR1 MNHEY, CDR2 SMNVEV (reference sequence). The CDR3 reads CASRTSSRGTEAFF. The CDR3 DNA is TGTGCCAGCAGGACCTCTTCCAGGGGCACTGAAGCTTTCTTT.

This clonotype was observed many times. In DNA, the CDR3 is TGTGCCAGCTCACCACCCGCCTTCACAGATACGCAGTATTTT. Its translation is CASSPPAFTDTQYF. V is TRBV18 and J is TRBJ2-3; D uncertain. V gave up 0 bases and J gave up 2 bases, with 6 bases separating them. Per the germline V gene, CDR1 is KGHSH and CDR2 is LQKENI. The CDR3 has 14 amino acids.

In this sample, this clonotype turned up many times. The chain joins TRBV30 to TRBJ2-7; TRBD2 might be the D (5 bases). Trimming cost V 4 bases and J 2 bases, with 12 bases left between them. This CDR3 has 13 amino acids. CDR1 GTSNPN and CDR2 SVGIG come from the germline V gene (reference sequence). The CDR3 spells CAWTEAVAYEQYF. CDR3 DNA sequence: TGTGCCTGGACGGAGGCCGTCGCCTACGAGCAGTACTTC.

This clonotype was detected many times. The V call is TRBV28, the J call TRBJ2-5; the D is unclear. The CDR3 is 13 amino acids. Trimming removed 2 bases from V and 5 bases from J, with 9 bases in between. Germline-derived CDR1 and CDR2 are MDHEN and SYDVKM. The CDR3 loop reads CASSLQAWETQYF. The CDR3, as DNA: TGTGCCAGCAGTTTACAGGCTTGGGAGACCCAGTACTTC.